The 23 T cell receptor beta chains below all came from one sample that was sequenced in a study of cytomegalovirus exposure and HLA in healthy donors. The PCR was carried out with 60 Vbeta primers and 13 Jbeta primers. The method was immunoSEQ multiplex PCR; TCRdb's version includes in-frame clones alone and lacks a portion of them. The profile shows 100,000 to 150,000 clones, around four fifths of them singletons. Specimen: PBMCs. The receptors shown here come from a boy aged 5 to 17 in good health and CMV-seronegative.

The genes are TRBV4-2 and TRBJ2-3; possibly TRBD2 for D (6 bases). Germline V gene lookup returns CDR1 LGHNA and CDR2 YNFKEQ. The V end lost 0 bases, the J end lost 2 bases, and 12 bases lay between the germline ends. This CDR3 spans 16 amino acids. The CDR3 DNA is TGTGCCAGCAGCCAAGATGGGGCGGGACCCACAGATACGCAGTATTTT. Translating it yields CASSQDGAGPTDTQYF.

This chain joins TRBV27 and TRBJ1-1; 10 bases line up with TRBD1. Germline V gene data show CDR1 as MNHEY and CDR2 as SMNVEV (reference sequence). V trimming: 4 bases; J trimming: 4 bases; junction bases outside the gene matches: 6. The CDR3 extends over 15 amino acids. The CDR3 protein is CASSSRDRGLTEAFF. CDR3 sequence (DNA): TGTGCCAGCAGTTCCCGGGACAGGGGTCTCACTGAAGCTTTCTTT.

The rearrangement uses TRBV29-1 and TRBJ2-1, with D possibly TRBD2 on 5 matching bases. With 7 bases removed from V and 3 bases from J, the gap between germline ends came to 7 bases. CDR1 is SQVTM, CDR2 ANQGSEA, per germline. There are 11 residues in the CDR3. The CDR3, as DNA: TGCAGCGGCCGGGGCTACAATGAGCAGTTCTTC. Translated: CSGRGYNEQFF.

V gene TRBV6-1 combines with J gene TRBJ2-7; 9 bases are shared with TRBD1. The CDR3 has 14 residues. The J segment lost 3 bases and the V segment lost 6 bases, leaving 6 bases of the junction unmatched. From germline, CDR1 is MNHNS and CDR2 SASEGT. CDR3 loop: CASRWTGDLYEQYF. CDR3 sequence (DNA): TGTGCCAGCAGATGGACAGGGGACCTCTACGAGCAGTACTTC.

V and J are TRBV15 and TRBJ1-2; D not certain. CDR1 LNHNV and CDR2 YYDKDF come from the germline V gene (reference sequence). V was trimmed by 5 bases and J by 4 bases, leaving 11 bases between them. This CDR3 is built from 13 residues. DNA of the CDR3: TGTGCCACCAGCCTACGGTCGTTCTATGGCTACACCTTC. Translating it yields CATSLRSFYGYTF.

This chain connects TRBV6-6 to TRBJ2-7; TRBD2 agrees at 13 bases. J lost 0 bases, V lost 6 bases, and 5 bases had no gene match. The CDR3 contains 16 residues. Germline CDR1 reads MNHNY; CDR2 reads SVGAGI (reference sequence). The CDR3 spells CASSKGLAGSSYEQYF. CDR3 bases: TGTGCCAGCAGCAAGGGACTAGCGGGAAGCTCCTACGAGCAGTACTTC.

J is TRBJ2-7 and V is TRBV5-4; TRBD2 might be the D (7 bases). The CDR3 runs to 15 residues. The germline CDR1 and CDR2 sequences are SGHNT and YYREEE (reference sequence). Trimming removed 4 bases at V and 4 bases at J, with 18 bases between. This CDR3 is CASSLGGTYSYEQYF. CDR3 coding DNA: TGTGCCAGCAGCCTGGGAGGGACATACAGTTACGAGCAGTACTTC. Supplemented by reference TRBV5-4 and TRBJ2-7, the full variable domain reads ETGVTQSPTHLIKTRGQQVTLRCSSQSGHNTVSWYQQALGQGPQFIFQYYREEENGRGNFPPRFSGLQFPNYSSELNVNALELDDSALYLCASSLGGTYSYEQYFGPGTRLTVT.

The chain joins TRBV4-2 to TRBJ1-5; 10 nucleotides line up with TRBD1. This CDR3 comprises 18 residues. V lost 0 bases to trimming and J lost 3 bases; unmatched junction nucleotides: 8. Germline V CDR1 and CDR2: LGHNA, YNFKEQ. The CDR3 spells CASSQDLPGQGYNQPQHF. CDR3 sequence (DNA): TGTGCCAGCAGCCAAGATCTTCCGGGACAGGGGTACAATCAGCCCCAGCATTTT.

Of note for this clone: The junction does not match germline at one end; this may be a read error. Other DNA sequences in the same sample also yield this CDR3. The CDR3 sequence is CASSQDRSTSGELFF. The CDR3 DNA reads TGTGCCAGCAGCCAAGATCGGTCCACTAGCGGGGAGTTGTTTTTT. The J gene is TRBJ2-2, the V gene TRBV4-2; 10 nucleotides match TRBD2. Per the germline V gene, CDR1 is LGHNA and CDR2 is YNFKEQ. The CDR3 spans 15 residues.

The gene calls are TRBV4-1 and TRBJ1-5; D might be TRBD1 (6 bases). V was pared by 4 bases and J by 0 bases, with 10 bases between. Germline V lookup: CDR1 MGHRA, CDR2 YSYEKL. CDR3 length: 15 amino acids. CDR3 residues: CASSRGQYSNQPQHF. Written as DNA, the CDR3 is TGCGCCAGCAGCCGGGGACAATATAGCAATCAGCCCCAGCATTTT.

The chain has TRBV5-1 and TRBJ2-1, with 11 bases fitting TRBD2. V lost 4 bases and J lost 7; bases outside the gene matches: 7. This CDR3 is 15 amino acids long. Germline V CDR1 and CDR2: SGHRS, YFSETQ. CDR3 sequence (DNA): TGCGCCAGCAGCACGGGACTAGCGGAGGGGAATGAGCAGTTCTTC. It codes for CASSTGLAEGNEQFF.

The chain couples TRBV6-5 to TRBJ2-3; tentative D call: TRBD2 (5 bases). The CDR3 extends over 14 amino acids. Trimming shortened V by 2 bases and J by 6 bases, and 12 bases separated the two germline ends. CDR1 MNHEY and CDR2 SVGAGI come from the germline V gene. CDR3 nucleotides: TGTGCCAGCAGTTACGGCAGCGGCCCCGATACGCAGTATTTT. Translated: CASSYGSGPDTQYF.

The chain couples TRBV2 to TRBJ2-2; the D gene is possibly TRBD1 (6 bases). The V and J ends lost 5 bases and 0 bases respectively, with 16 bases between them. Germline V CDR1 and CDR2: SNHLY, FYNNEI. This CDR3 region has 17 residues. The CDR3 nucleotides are TGTGCCAGCAGTCGTAACAGGGTTCCCTCGAACACCGGGGAGCTGTTTTTT. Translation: CASSRNRVPSNTGELFF.

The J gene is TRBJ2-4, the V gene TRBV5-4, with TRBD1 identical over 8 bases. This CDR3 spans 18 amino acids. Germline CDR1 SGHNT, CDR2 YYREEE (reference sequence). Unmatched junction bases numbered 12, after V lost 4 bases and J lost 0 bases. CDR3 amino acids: CASSPGQGSPVAKNIQYF. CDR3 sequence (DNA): TGTGCCAGCAGCCCAGGACAGGGAAGTCCGGTAGCCAAAAACATTCAGTACTTC.

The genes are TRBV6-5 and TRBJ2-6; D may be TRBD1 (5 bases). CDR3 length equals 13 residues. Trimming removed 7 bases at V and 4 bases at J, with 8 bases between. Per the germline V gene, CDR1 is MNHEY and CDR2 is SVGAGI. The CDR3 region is CASKGSGANVLTF. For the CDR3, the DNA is TGTGCCAGCAAGGGGTCCGGGGCCAACGTCCTGACTTTC.

The CDR3 nucleotides read TGTGCCAGCAGCCCCGGGGTAGCGGGGGCCCGAGATACGCAGTATTTT. Residues: CASSPGVAGARDTQYF. The V gene is TRBV11-3, the J gene TRBJ2-3; 9 bases line up with TRBD2. Germline-derived CDR1 and CDR2 are SGHNT and YENEEA. V gave up 5 bases and J gave up 5 bases; unmatched junction bases: 11. The CDR3 runs 16 residues.

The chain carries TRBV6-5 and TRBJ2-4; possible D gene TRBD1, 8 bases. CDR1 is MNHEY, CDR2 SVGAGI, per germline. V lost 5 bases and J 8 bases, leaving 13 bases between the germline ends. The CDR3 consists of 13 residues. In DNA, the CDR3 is TGTGCCAGCAGTCCCACAGGGGGGGACATTCAGTACTTC. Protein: CASSPTGGDIQYF.

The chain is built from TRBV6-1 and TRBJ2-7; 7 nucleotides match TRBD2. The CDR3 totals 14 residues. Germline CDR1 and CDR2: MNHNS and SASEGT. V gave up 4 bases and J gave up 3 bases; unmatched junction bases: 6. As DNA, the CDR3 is TGTGCCAGCAGTGGGGAACCGGGGGGCTACGAGCAGTACTTC. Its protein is CASSGEPGGYEQYF.

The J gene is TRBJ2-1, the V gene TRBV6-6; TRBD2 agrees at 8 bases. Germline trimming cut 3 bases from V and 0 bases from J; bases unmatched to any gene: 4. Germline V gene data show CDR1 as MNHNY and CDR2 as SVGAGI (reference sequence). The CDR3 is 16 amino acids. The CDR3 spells CASSYVAGSSYNEQFF. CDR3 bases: TGTGCCAGCAGTTATGTAGCGGGAAGCTCCTACAATGAGCAGTTCTTC.

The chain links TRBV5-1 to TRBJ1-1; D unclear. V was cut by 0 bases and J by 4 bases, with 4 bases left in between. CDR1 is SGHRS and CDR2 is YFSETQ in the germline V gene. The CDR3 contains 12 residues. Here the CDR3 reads CASSLGPTEAFF. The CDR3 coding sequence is TGCGCCAGCAGCTTGGGGCCCACTGAAGCTTTCTTT.

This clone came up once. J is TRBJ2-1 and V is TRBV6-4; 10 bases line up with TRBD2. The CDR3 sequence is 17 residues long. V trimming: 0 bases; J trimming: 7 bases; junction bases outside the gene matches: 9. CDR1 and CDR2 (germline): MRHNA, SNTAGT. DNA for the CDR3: TGTGCCAGCAGTGACTCAAGCGGGAGGGCCGCGGGGAATGAGCAGTTCTTC. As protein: CASSDSSGRAAGNEQFF.

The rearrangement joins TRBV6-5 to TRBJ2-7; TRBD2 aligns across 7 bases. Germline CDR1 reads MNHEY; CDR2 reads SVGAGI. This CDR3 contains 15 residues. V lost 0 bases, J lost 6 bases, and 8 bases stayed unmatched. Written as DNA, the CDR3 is TGTGCCAGCAGTTACTCGACGCTGGGGGGGGGCGAGCAGTACTTC. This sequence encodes CASSYSTLGGGEQYF.

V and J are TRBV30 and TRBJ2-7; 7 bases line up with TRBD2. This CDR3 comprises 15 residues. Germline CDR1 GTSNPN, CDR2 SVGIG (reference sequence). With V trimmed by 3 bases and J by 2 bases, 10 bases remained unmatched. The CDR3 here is CAWSTSGTSPYEQYF. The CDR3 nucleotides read TGTGCCTGGAGCACAAGCGGGACCTCCCCCTACGAGCAGTACTTC.